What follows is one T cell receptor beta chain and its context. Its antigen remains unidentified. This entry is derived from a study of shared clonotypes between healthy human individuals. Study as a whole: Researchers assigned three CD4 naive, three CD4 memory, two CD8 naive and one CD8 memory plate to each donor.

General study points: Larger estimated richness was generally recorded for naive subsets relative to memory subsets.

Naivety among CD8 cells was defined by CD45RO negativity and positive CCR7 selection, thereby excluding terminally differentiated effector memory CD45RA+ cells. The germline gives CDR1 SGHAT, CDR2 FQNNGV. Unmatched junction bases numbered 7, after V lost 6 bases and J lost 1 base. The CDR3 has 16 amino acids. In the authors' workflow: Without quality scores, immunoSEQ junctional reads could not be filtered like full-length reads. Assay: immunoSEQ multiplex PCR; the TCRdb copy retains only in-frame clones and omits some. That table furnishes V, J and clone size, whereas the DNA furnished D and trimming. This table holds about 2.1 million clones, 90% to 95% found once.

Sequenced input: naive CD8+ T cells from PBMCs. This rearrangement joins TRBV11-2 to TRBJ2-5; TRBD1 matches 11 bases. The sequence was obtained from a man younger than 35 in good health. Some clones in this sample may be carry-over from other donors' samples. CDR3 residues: CASSRDRGYPQETQYF. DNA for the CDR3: TGTGCCAGCAGTAGGGACAGGGGGTATCCCCAAGAGACCCAGTACTTC.